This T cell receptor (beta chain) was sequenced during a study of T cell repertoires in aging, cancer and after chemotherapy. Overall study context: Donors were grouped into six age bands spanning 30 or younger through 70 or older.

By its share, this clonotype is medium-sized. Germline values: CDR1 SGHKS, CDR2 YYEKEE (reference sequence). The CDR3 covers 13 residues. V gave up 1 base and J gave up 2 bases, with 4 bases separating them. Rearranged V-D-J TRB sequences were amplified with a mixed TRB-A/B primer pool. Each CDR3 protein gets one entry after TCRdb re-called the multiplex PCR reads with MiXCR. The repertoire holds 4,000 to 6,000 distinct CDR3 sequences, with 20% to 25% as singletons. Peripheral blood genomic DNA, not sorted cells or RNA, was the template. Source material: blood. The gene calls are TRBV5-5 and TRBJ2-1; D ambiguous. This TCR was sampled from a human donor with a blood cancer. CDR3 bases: TGTGCCAGCAGCTTGATGACCTACAATGAGCAGTTCTTC. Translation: CASSLMTYNEQFF.